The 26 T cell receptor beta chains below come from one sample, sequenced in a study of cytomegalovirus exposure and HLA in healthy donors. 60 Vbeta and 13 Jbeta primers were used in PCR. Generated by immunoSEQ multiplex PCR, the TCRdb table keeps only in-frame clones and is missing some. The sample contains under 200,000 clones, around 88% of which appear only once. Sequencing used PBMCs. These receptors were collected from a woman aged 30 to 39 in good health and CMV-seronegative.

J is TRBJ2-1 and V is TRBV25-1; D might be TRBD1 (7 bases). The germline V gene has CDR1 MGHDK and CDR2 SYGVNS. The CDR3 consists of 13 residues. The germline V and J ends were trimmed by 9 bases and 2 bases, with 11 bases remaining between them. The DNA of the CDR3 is TGTGCCAGTCAGGGGGGAGCCTACAATGAGCAGTTCTTC. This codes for CASQGGAYNEQFF.

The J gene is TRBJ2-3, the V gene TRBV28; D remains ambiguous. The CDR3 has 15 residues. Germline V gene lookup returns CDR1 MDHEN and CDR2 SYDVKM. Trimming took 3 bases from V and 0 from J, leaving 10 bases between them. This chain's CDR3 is CASSFASASTDTQYF. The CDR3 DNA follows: TGTGCCAGCAGTTTTGCTAGTGCGAGCACAGATACGCAGTATTTT.

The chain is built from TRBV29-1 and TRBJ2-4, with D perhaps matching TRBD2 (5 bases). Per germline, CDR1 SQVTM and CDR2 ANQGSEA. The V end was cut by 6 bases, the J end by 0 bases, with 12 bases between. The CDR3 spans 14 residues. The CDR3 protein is CSVATRGAKNIQYF. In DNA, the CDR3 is TGCAGCGTCGCCACCCGGGGAGCCAAAAACATTCAGTACTTC.

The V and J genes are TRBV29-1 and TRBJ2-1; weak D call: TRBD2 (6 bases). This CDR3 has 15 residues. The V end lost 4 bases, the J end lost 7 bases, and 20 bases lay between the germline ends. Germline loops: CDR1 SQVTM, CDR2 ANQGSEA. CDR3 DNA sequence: TGCAGCGTTGCTGAGACGGGACTCTTCGGGAATGAGCAGTTCTTC. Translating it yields CSVAETGLFGNEQFF.

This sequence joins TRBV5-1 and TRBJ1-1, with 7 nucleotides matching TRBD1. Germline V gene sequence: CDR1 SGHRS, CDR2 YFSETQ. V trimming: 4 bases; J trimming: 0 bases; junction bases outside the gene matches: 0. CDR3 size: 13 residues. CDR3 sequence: CASSDRVNTEAFF. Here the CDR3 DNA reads TGCGCCAGCAGCGACAGGGTGAACACTGAAGCTTTCTTT.

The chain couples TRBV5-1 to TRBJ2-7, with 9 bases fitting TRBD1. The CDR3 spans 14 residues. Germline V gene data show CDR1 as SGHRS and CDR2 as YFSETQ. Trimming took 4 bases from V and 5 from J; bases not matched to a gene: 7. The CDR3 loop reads CASSSIQGANEQYF. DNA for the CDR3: TGCGCCAGCAGCAGCATACAGGGGGCGAACGAGCAGTACTTC. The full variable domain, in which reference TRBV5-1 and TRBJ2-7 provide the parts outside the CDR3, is KAGVTQTPRYLIKTRGQQVTLSCSPISGHRSVSWYQQTPGQGLQFLFEYFSETQRNKGNFPGRFSGRQFSNSRSEMNVSTLELGDSALYLCASSSIQGANEQYFGPGTRLTVT.

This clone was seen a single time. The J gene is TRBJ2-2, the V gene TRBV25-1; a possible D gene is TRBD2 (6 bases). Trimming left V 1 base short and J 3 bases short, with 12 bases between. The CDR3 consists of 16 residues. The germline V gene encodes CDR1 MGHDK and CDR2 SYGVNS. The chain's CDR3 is CASSEFEREDTGELFF. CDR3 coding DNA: TGTGCCAGCAGTGAATTTGAGAGGGAGGACACCGGGGAGCTGTTTTTT.

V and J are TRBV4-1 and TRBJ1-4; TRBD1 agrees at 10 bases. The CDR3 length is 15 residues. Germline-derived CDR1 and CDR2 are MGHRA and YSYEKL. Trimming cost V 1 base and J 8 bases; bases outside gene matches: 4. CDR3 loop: CASSQGQGALEKLFF. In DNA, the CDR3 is TGCGCCAGCAGCCAAGGACAGGGGGCGCTGGAAAAACTGTTTTTT.

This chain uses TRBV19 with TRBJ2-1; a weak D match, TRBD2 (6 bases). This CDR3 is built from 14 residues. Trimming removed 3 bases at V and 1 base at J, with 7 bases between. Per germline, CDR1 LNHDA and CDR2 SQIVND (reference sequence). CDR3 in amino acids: CASSMEGSYNEQFF. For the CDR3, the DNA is TGTGCCAGTAGTATGGAGGGGTCCTACAATGAGCAGTTCTTC.

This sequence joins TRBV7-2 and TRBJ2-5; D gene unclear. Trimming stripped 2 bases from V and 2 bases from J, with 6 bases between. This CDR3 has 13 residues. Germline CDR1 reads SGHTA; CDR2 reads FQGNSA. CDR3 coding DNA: TGTGCCAGCAGCTTATTCTATCAAGAGACCCAGTACTTC. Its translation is CASSLFYQETQYF.

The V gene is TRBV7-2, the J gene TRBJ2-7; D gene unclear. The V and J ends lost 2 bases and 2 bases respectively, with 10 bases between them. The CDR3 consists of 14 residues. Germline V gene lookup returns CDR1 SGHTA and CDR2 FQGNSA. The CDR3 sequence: CASSLFVAPYEQYF. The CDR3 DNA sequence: TGTGCCAGCAGCTTATTTGTGGCCCCCTACGAGCAGTACTTC.

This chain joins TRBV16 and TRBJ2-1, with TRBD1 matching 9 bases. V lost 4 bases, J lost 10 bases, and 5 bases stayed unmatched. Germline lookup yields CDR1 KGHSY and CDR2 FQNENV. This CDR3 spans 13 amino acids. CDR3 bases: TGTGCCAGCAGCCGCGGGACAGGGCGGGAGCAGTTCTTC. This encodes CASSRGTGREQFF.

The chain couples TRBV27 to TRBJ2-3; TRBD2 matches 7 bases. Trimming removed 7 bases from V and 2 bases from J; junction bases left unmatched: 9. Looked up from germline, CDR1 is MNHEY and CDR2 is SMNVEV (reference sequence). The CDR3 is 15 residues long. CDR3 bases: TGTGCCAGCAACCGAGGAGCGGGATACACAGATACGCAGTATTTT. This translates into CASNRGAGYTDTQYF.

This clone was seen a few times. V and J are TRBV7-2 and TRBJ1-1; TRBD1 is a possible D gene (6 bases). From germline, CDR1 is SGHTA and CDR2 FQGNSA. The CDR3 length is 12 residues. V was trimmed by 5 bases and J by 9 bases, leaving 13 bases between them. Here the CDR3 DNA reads TGTGCCAGCAGCGTACCGGGACAAAAAGCTTTCTTT. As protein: CASSVPGQKAFF.

CDR3 protein: CASTNRDRGRDTQYF. In DNA form, the CDR3 reads TGTGCCAGCACTAACCGGGACAGGGGAAGGGATACGCAGTATTTT. The chain joins TRBV28 to TRBJ2-3, with TRBD1 identical over 10 bases. CDR3 length: 15 amino acids. The J segment lost 6 bases and the V segment lost 7 bases, leaving 10 bases of the junction unmatched. In germline, CDR1 is MDHEN, CDR2 SYDVKM.

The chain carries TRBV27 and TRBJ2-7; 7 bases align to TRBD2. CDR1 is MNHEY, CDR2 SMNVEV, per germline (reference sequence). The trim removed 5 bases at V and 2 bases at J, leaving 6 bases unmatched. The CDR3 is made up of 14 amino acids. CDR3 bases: TGTGCCAGCAGTCATGGACTAGTCCCCTACGAGCAGTACTTC. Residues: CASSHGLVPYEQYF.

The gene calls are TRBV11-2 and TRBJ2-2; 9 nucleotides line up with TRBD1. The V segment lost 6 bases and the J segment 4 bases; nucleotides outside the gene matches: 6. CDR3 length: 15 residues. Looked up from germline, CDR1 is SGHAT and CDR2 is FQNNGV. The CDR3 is CASRPQGAGTGELFF. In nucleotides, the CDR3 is TGTGCCAGCAGACCACAGGGGGCGGGCACCGGGGAGCTGTTTTTT.

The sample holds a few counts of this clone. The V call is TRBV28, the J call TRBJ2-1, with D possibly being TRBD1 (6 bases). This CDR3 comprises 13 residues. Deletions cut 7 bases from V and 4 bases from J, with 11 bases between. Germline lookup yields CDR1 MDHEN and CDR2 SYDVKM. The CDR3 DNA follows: TGTGCCAGCATGAACAGGGTTTACAATGAGCAGTTCTTC. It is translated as CASMNRVYNEQFF.

The CDR3 DNA is TGTGCCAGCAGTGAACCGGGGGACCGCCCGGCAACTTTCTTT. It codes for CASSEPGDRPATFF. J is TRBJ1-1 and V is TRBV6-1; tentatively, D is TRBD1 (5 bases). The CDR3 has 14 residues. V dropped 2 bases and J dropped 12 bases, with 19 bases sitting between them. Germline lookup yields CDR1 MNHNS and CDR2 SASEGT.

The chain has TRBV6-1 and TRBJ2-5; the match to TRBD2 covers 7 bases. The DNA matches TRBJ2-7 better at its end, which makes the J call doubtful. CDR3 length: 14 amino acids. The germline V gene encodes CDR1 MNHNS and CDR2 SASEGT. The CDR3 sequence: CASTMGGGTYEQYF. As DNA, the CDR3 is TGTGCCAGCACCATGGGGGGAGGGACCTACGAGCAGTACTTC.

In DNA, the CDR3 is TGTGCCAGCAGTTTGATCGTGGGCGCAGATACGCAGTATTTT. Translation: CASSLIVGADTQYF. V and J are TRBV27 and TRBJ2-3; D not certain. CDR1 MNHEY and CDR2 SMNVEV come from the germline V gene (reference sequence). The CDR3 is 14 residues long. Trimming removed 3 bases at V and 4 bases at J, with 11 bases between.

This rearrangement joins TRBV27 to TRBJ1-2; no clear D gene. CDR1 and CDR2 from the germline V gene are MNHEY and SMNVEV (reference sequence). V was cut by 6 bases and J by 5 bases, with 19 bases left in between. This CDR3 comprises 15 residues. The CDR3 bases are TGTGCCAGCAGAACACTCTTCCGGAGAAATTATGGCTACACCTTC. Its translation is CASRTLFRRNYGYTF.

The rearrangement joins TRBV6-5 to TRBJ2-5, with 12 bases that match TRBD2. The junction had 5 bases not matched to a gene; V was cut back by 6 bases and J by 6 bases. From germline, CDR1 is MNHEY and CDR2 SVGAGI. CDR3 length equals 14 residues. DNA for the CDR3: TGTGCCAGCAGCATCCTAGCGGGAGGGCAGACCCAGTACTTC. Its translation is CASSILAGGQTQYF.

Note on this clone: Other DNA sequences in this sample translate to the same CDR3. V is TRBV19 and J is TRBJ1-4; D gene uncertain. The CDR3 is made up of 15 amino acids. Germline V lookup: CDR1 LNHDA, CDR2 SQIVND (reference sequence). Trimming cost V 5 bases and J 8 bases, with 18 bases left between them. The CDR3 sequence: CASSPDGPQLEKLFF. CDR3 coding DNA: TGTGCCAGTAGTCCAGATGGCCCTCAACTAGAAAAACTGTTTTTT. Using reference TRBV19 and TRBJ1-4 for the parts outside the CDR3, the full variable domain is DGGITQSPKYLFRKEGQNVTLSCEQNLNHDAMYWYRQDPGQGLRLIYYSQIVNDFQKGDIAEGYSVSREKKESFPLTVTSAQKNPTAFYLCASSPDGPQLEKLFFGSGTQLSVL.

The CDR3 here is CASSLESGGAKFF. CDR3 bases: TGCGCCAGCAGCTTGGAAAGCGGGGGGGCCAAGTTCTTC. The V gene is TRBV5-1, the J gene TRBJ2-1; the match to TRBD2 covers 10 bases. Germline CDR1 and CDR2: SGHRS and YFSETQ. The CDR3 is 13 residues long. After removal of 0 bases from V and 14 bases from J, the junction contained 5 bases not matched to a gene.

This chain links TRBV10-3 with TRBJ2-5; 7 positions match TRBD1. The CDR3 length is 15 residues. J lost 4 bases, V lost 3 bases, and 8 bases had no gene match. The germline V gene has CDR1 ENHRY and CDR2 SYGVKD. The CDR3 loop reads CAISDPGQRRETQYF. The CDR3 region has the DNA TGTGCCATCAGTGACCCGGGACAGCGGAGAGAGACCCAGTACTTC.